The entry below gives a single T cell receptor beta chain sequence along with its context. It has no known antigen specificity. It has no much larger one-base neighbor in the sample; base qualities were not kept. This sample was included in a study of T cell responses to AZD1222 COVID-19 vaccine (dated by TCRdb to the early 2020s). Regarding the complete study: TCR sequencing was performed for some 250 trial participants, of whom about 200 were given two doses of AZD1222 and approximately 25 were given two doses of MenACWY control vaccine. Trial participants were enrolled by age into 18-55, 56-69 and 70-plus year subgroups, with approximately 150, 30 and 60 TCR-sequenced participants respectively. Points the paper makes about the study in general: The 56-69-year group was small, and its depth increase did not reach significance, likely because of low power. The whole spike protein was spanned by vaccine-associated CD4 TCRs, and dominant responses were seen in regions 160-218 and 743-854. Reportedly, close to half of the unique spike-specific TCRs recognized epitopes lying outside the regions that are mutated in the B.1.351 and B.1.1.7 variants. After two AZD1222 doses, both the breadth and the depth of spike-specific TCRs were significantly higher than at day 0 and than in MenACWY recipients. No day 14 peak-response samples were available, so repertoires were characterized only after the peak T cell response. Conclusions about previously exposed vaccinees were limited because only five to seven AZD1222 recipients were SARS-CoV-2 seropositive at baseline. Most participants were white British and females outnumbered males, and the authors suggested that clonal diversity may have been underestimated.

The meaning of the sample's time point label: about 28 days (+/-7) after the second vaccine dose. Because spike-specific TCR depth and breadth did not differ between the two schedules, AZD1222 recipients who got a second dose at roughly 4 weeks were pooled with those who got a second dose at roughly 12 weeks. Vaccinee samples were obtained from the UK trials COV001 and COV002, which included a single-blind randomized controlled phase 2/3 trial of AZD1222 (ChAdOx1 nCoV-19) in healthy adults. For TCRbeta chain sequencing, PBMC samples from trial participants were taken at day 0 and at day 28 after the second dose. The CDR3 regions of human TCRbeta chains were subjected to immunosequencing. The authors' pipeline ran thus. TCRs in the repertoires were compared against a reference library of SARS-CoV-2-specific TCRs that had been generated with the MIRA antigen-specificity platform. Breadth was defined as the fraction of unique TCRs that were SARS-CoV-2-associated, and depth was defined as the fraction of total T cells that were SARS-CoV-2-associated. Using the MIRA data, every spike-specific TCR was mapped to the spike region that the TCR reacted to and assigned to either a CD4 or a CD8 class. Log10-transformed breadth and depth values were compared by one-way ANOVA with Sidak's multiple comparisons tests. TCRdb's version of the immuneACCESS table is confined to in-frame rearrangements and falls short of the full clone set. An unresolved V gene accounts for under half of the shortfall where checked; the remainder is of unknown origin. The V and J calls and the clone size are those of that table, but D and trimming were determined from the DNA. The sample table records around 180,000 clones; approximately 90% of these occur just once. 25% to 30% of the sample belongs to the ten largest clones.

The sample in question was peripheral blood, obtained 28 days after the second AZD1222 dose. This TCR was sampled from an adult who received the AZD1222 COVID-19 vaccine.

The CDR3 loop reads CASRPQGGYQPQHF. In nucleotides, the sequence is TGTGCCAGCAGACCTCAGGGGGGGTATCAGCCCCAGCATTTT. The chain is made from TRBV27 and TRBJ1-5; 7 nucleotides in the junction match TRBD1. Ends trimmed: V by 6 bases, J by 5 bases; bases unmatched to a gene: 7. CDR1 and CDR2 (MNHEY, SMNVEV) derive from the germline V gene (reference sequence). Reading from cysteine to phenylalanine, the CDR3 counts 14 amino acids. Only the CDR3 portion is preserved as DNA: 42 bases, with reading frame beginning at the first base.